This TCR beta chain came from a study of blood T cell dynamics during melanoma immunotherapy. Whole-study results and caveats: PBMC repertoires of eventual disease-control patients split at W3 into clonality or diversity gains.

Method: immunoSEQ multiplex PCR; TCRdb's copy keeps in-frame clones and lacks some. The profile shows tens of thousands of clones, approximately 89% of them singletons. This clone was observed a single time. What it binds is unknown. Described time point: pre-treatment baseline. This CDR3 has 12 residues. V lost 2 bases to trimming and J lost 7 bases, with 6 bases between them. In germline, CDR1 is MNHNY, CDR2 SVGAGI (reference sequence). The sequencing here drew on blood, taken from a patient treated with checkpoint blockade. The clonotype comes from a human donor with melanoma. J is TRBJ2-1 and V is TRBV6-6; no reliable D call. The CDR3 DNA sequence: TGTGCCAGCAGTTACAAGGAAAATGAGCAGTTCTTC. As protein: CASSYKENEQFF.